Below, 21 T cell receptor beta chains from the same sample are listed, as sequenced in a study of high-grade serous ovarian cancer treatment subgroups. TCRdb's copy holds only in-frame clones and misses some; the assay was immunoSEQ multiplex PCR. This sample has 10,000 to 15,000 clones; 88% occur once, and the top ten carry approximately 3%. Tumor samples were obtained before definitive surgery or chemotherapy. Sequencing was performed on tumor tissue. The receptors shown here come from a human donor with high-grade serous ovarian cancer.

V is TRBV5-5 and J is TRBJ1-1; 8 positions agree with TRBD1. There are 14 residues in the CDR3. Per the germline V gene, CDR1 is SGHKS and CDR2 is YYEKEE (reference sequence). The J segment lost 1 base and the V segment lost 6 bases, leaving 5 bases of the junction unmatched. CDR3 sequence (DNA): TGTGCCAGCAACACTGGGACAGGGAACACTGAAGCTTTCTTT. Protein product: CASNTGTGNTEAFF.

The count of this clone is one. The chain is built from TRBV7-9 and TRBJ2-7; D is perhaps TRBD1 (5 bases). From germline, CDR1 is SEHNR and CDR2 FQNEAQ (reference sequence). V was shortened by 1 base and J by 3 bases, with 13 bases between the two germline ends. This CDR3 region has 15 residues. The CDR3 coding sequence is TGTGCCAGCAGCTTAGAGTTAGCCCAGGGCTACGAGCAGTACTTC. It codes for CASSLELAQGYEQYF.

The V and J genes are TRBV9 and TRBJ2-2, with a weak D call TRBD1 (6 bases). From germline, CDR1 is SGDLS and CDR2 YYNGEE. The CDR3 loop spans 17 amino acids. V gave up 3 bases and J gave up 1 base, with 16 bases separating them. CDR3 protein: CASSASLRDKNTGELFF. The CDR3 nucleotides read TGTGCCAGCAGCGCAAGCCTCCGGGACAAGAACACCGGGGAGCTGTTTTTT. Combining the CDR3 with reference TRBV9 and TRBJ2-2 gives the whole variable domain DSGVTQTPKHLITATGQRVTLRCSPRSGDLSVYWYQQSLDQGLQFLIQYYNGEERAKGNILERFSAQQFPDLHSELNLSSLELGDSALYFCASSASLRDKNTGELFFGEGSRLTVL.

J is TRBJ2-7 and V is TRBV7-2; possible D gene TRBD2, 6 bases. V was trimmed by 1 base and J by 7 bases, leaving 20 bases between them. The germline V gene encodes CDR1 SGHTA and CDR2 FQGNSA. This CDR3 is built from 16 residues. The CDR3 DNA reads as TGTGCCAGCAGCTTAGGTAGAGGCCCTTTGGGGAGGGAGCAGTACGTC. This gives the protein CASSLGRGPLGREQYV.

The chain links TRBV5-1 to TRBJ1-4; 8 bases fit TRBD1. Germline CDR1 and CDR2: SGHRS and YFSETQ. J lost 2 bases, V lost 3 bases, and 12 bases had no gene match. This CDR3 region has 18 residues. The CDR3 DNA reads TGCGCCAGCAGCTCAGGACAGGGTGGCCGCTTGACTAATGAAAAACTGTTTTTT. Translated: CASSSGQGGRLTNEKLFF.

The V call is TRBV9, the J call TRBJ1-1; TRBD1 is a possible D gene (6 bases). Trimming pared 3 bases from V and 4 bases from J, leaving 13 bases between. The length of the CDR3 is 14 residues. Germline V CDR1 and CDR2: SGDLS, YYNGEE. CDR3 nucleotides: TGTGCCAGCAGCGATGGGGGGCGTAGCACTGAAGCTTTCTTT. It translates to CASSDGGRSTEAFF. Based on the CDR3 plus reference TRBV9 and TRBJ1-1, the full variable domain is DSGVTQTPKHLITATGQRVTLRCSPRSGDLSVYWYQQSLDQGLQFLIQYYNGEERAKGNILERFSAQQFPDLHSELNLSSLELGDSALYFCASSDGGRSTEAFFGQGTRLTVV.

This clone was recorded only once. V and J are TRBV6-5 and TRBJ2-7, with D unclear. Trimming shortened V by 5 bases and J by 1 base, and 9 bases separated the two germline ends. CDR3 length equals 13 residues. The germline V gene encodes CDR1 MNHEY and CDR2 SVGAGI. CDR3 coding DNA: TGTGCCAGCAGTCGGACGGAGTCCTACGAGCAGTACTTC. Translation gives CASSRTESYEQYF.

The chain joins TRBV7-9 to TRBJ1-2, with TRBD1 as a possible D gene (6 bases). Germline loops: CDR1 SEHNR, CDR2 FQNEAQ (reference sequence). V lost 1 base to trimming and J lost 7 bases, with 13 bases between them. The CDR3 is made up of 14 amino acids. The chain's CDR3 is CASSLGTGAVGYTF. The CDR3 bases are TGTGCCAGCAGCTTAGGAACGGGGGCGGTTGGCTACACCTTC.

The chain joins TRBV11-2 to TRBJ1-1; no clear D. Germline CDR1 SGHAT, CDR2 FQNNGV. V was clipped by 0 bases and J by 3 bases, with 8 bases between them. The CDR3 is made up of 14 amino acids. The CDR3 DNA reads TGTGCCAGCAGCTTAGATGGGCAGTACACTGAAGCTTTCTTT. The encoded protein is CASSLDGQYTEAFF.

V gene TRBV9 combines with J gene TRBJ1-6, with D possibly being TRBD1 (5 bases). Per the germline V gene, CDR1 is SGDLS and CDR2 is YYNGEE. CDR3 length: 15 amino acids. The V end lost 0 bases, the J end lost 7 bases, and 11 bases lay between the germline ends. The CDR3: CASSVGGEPNSPLHF. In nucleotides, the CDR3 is TGTGCCAGCAGCGTAGGAGGGGAACCCAATTCACCCCTCCACTTT.

CDR3: CASDDRNYGYTF. CDR3 nucleotides: TGTGCCAGTGACGACAGAAACTATGGCTACACCTTC. This chain joins TRBV19 and TRBJ1-2, with a possible D match to TRBD1 (5 bases). Trimming pared 8 bases from V and 2 bases from J, leaving 9 bases between. The CDR3 runs 12 residues. In germline, CDR1 is LNHDA, CDR2 SQIVND (reference sequence).

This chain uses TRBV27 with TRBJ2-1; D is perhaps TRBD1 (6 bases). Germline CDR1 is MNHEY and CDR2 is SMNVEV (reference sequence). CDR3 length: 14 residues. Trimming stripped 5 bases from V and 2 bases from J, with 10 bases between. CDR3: CASSPTGPYNEQFF. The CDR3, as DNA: TGTGCCAGCAGTCCTACAGGGCCCTACAATGAGCAGTTCTTC.

The CDR3 bases are TGTGCCAGCAGCTTAGGGGGAGGGACCGGTCAGCCCCAGCATTTT. Translating it yields CASSLGGGTGQPQHF. V usage is TRBV7-9 and J usage is TRBJ1-5, with D perhaps TRBD1 (5 bases). The CDR3 is made up of 15 amino acids. Deletions cut 1 base from V and 6 bases from J, with 13 bases between. Looked up from germline, CDR1 is SEHNR and CDR2 is FQNEAQ (reference sequence).

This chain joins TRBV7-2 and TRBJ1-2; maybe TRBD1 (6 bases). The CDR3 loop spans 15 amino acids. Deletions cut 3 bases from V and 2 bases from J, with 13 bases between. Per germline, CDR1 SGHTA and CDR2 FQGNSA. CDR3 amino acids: CASSFSWTENYGYTF. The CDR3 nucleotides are TGTGCCAGCAGCTTTTCTTGGACAGAGAACTATGGCTACACCTTC.

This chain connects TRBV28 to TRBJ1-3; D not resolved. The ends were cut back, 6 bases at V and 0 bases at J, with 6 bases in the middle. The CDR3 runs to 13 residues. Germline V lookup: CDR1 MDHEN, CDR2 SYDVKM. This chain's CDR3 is CASRGNSGNTIYF. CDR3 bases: TGTGCCAGCAGGGGGAACTCTGGAAACACCATATATTTT.

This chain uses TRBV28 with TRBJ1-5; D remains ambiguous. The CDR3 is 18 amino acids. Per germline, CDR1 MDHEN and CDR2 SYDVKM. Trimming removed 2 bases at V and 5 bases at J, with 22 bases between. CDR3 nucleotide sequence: TGTGCCAGCAGTTTAAGTCCCTGGGTGCAGGCCCGATATCAGCCCCAGCATTTT. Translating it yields CASSLSPWVQARYQPQHF. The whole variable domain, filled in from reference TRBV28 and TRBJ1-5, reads DVKVTQSSRYLVKRTGEKVFLECVQDMDHENMFWYRQDPGLGLRLIYFSYDVKMKEKGDIPEGYSVSREKKERFSLILESASTNQTSMYLCASSLSPWVQARYQPQHFGDGTRLSIL.

The CDR3 is CGGGLSTDTQYF. The CDR3, as DNA: TGCGGCGGGGGGCTTAGCACAGATACGCAGTATTTT. The chain is built from TRBV29-1 and TRBJ2-3; 8 positions agree with TRBD2. The CDR3 is 12 amino acids. Germline-derived CDR1 and CDR2 are SQVTM and ANQGSEA.

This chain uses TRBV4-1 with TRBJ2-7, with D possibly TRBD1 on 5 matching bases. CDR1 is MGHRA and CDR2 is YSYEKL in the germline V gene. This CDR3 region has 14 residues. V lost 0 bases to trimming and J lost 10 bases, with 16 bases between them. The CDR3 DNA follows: TGCGCCAGCAGCCAAGATAACAGGTTGGGGAAACAGTACTTC. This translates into CASSQDNRLGKQYF.

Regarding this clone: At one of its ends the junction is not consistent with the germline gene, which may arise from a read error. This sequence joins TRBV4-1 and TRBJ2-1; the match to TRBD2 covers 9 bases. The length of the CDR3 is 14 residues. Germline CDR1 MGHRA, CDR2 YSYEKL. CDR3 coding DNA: TGCGCCAGCAGCCCGGGACTAGCTGGCAATCAGCAGTTCTTC. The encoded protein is CASSPGLAGNQQFF.

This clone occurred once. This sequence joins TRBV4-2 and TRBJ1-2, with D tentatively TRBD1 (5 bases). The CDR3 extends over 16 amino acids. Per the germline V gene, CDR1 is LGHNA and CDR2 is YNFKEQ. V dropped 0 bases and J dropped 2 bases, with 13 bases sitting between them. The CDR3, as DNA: TGTGCCAGCAGCCAAGATCGTATAGGGACGAACTATGGCTACACCTTC. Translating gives CASSQDRIGTNYGYTF.

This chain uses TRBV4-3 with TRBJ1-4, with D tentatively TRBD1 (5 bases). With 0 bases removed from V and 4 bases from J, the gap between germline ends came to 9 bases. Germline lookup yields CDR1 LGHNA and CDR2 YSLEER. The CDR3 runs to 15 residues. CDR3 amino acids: CASSQDWGFNEKLFF. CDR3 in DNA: TGCGCCAGCAGCCAAGATTGGGGGTTTAATGAAAAACTGTTTTTT.